This T cell receptor beta chain is drawn from a study of response to subunit inactivated influenza vaccine. Study outcomes and limitations: There was a suggestion from the authors that each seasonal influenza vaccination recruits few new T cells.

Each CDR3 protein gets one entry after TCRdb re-called the RT-PCR reads with MiXCR. The sample lists 800,000 or so distinct CDR3 sequences, 20% to 25% occurring once. This clonotype was detected only a few times. Its specificity is unknown. From germline, CDR1 is SGHTA and CDR2 FQGNSA. The CDR3 is 14 residues long. Unmatched junction bases numbered 2, after V lost 5 bases and J lost 2 bases. The chain employs TRBV7-2 and TRBJ2-7; 11 bases fit TRBD2. Sample: PBMCs from blood, taken about 5 days after vaccination. This clonotype originated in a man between 45 and 60 years old who received an inactivated influenza vaccine. This CDR3 reads CASSISGGAYEQYF. The CDR3 DNA follows: TGTGCCAGCAGCATTAGCGGGGGGGCCTACGAGCAGTACTTC.